This T cell receptor beta chain was obtained from a study of CD8 T cells in ankylosing spondylitis. Study conclusions and caveats: Disease-linked clones had a CD8+ phenotype and relatively low frequency in peripheral blood. Seemingly distinctive of ankylosing spondylitis blood was a TCR beta motif formed by eight highly homologous variants. Clones tied to disease were said to be significantly enriched in matched ankylosing spondylitis synovial fluid.

A word on this clonotype: What it binds is not known.

The V gene's germline CDR1 is SGHKS and CDR2 YYEKEE (reference sequence). The CDR3 extends over 15 amino acids. V dropped 3 bases and J dropped 0; count of bases not matched to a gene: 2. With molecular barcodes, quantitative 5'-RACE was used to make the TCR beta libraries. TCRdb re-called the 5' RACE reads through MiXCR, storing one row per CDR3 protein. The sample holds approximately 300,000 distinct CDR3 sequences; under 25% are singletons and the top ten take 3.5%. The V and J genes are TRBV5-5 and TRBJ2-7; 11 bases align to TRBD2. Source material: blood, either unsorted or a sorted T cell fraction (not recorded which). The receptor was isolated from a female donor with ankylosing spondylitis or in good health (not recorded which). In DNA form, the CDR3 reads TGTGCCAGCAGCTCGGGACTAGCGGCCTCCTACGAGCAGTACTTC. Encoded protein: CASSSGLAASYEQYF.